The present T cell receptor (beta chain) was sequenced within a study of T cells in localized non-small cell lung cancer. A word on this clone: Its target is not known.

This CDR3 spans 15 amino acids. The germline CDR1 and CDR2 sequences are SGHVS and FNYEAQ. Deletions cut 7 bases from V and 1 base from J, with 13 bases between. Points from the study as a whole: Adjacent uninvolved lung had the highest clonality, suggesting focused antigen responses. Median detection of top 100 tumor clones in adjacent lung was about 60 clones.

The assay was immunoSEQ multiplex PCR, and TCRdb's table has in-frame clones only and misses some. In the table there are approximately 43,000 clones, approximately 86% of which are singletons. The chain has TRBV7-6 and TRBJ2-2, with D perhaps assigned TRBD1 or TRBD2 (5 bases each). The specimen comprised peripheral blood, sampled before any cancer treatment. The TCR sequence derives from a woman aged 18-49 years with stage III lung adenocarcinoma. For the CDR3, the DNA is TGTGCCAGCAACCCGGGGACGGGGAACACCGGGGAGCTGTTTTTT. Encoded protein: CASNPGTGNTGELFF.